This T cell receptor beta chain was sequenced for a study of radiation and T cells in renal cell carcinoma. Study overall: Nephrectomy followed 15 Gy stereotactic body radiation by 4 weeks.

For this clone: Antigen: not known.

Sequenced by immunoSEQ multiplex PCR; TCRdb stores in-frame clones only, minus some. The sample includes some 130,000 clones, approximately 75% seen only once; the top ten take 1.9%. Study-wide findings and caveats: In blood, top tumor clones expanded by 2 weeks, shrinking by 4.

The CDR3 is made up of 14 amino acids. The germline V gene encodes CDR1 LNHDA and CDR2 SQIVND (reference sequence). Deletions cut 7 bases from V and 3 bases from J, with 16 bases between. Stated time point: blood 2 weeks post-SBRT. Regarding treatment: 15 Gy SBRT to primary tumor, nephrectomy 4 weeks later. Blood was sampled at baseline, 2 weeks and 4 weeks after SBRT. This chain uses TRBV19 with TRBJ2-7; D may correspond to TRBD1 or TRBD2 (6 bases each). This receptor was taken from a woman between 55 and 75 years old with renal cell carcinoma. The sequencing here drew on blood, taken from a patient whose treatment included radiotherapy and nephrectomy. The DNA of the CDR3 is TGTGCCAGTAAATCGGGGGCTTCCAACTACGAGCAGTACTTC. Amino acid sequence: CASKSGASNYEQYF.